These 17 T cell receptor beta chains originate from one sample sequenced in a study of T-cell reconstitution after alpha-beta-depleted transplantation in children (dated by TCRdb to 2016 to 2017). The label giving this sample's treatment or condition can be read as: allogeneic hematopoietic cell transplantation with graft depleted of TCRalphabeta T cells and CD19 B cells. The library was generated by PCR. This sample was sequenced with an Illumina HiSeq 2500. To normalize quantification of the TCRbeta repertoire, the TCR libraries were built with molecular barcoding that relied on unique molecular identifiers. Clones were called with MiXCR by TCRdb after fastp trimmed the public reads at Q25, and only in-frame beta chains were retained. Rows are combined by CDR3 protein, so each entry shows the most common genes and DNA. The sample includes 300,000 to 350,000 distinct CDR3 sequences, with 23% observed a single time. 9.5% to 13% of the sample is taken by the ten largest.

The sequences come from PBMCs, mostly from graft donor cells, collected 180 days after TCRalphabeta/CD19-depleted stem cell transplant. These receptors all come from a male patient aged 10-17 years who had a stem cell transplant for acute lymphoblastic leukemia, so the T cells may come from the graft donor.

The chain is built from TRBV20-1 and TRBJ1-6, with D perhaps TRBD1 (5 bases). Germline assignment: CDR1 DFQATT and CDR2 SNEGSKA (reference sequence). Trimming removed 0 bases at V and 7 bases at J, with 10 bases between. This CDR3 has 14 residues. This CDR3 is CSARDQGFNSPLHF. The CDR3, as DNA: TGCAGTGCTAGAGATCAGGGTTTCAATTCACCCCTCCACTTT.

This chain joins TRBV24-1 and TRBJ2-1; D perhaps matches TRBD2 (5 bases). V gave up 6 bases and J gave up 0 bases, with 11 bases separating them. The CDR3 spans 15 residues. Germline CDR1 KGHDR, CDR2 SFDVKD. The CDR3 is CATSSGRSSYNEQFF. DNA of the CDR3: TGTGCCACCAGTAGCGGTCGAAGCTCCTACAATGAGCAGTTCTTC.

The chain employs TRBV29-1 and TRBJ1-3; TRBD1 is a possible D gene (5 bases). The CDR3 is 13 residues long. Germline V gives CDR1 SQVTM, CDR2 ANQGSEA. The ends were cut back, 3 bases at V and 2 bases at J, with 8 bases in the middle. CDR3 bases: TGCAGCGTTGAGTTAGGGGCTGGAAACACCATATATTTT. Amino acid sequence: CSVELGAGNTIYF.

This chain uses TRBV29-1 with TRBJ2-7, with 8 bases matching TRBD1. Germline CDR1 and CDR2: SQVTM and ANQGSEA. This CDR3 is 17 amino acids long. The ends lost 7 bases at V and 0 bases at J; junction bases unmatched: 17. In DNA, the CDR3 is TGCAGCGCCCCCCGGGACAGGCGATGGGAAAGCTCCTACGAGCAGTACTTC. It codes for CSAPRDRRWESSYEQYF.

The V call is TRBV27, the J call TRBJ1-1; D is uncertain. Trimming removed 5 bases at V and 1 base at J, with 8 bases between. The germline CDR1 and CDR2 sequences are MNHEY and SMNVEV (reference sequence). The length of the CDR3 is 13 residues. This CDR3 is CASSILSNTEAFF. In DNA form, the CDR3 reads TGTGCCAGCAGTATTTTATCGAACACTGAAGCTTTCTTT.

A few counts support this clonotype. This chain joins TRBV4-1 and TRBJ2-2, with D uncertain. CDR3 length: 15 amino acids. The V gene lost 1 base and the J gene lost 2 bases, with 8 bases spanning the gap. Per germline, CDR1 MGHRA and CDR2 YSYEKL. The CDR3 reads CASSQVVANTGELFF. The CDR3 DNA follows: TGCGCCAGCAGCCAAGTTGTGGCCAACACCGGGGAGCTGTTTTTT.

The rearrangement links TRBV19 to TRBJ2-7; D assignment may be TRBD1 or TRBD2 (6 bases each). Germline lookup yields CDR1 LNHDA and CDR2 SQIVND (reference sequence). CDR3 size: 19 residues. Trimming shortened V by 2 bases and J by 0 bases, and 23 bases separated the two germline ends. The CDR3 here is CASSISSVFGGSLSYEQYF. CDR3 DNA: TGTGCCAGTAGTATAAGTTCCGTTTTCGGGGGCTCCCTCTCCTACGAGCAGTACTTC.

This clonotype has just a few counts. V gene TRBV5-1 combines with J gene TRBJ2-7; 7 nucleotides line up with TRBD2. V dropped 0 bases and J dropped 6; count of bases not matched to a gene: 9. This CDR3 region has 15 residues. CDR1 and CDR2 (germline): SGHRS, YFSETQ. The CDR3 here is CASSLAVVAGVEQYF. CDR3 nucleotides: TGCGCCAGCAGCTTGGCCGTGGTAGCGGGCGTCGAGCAGTACTTC.

This clonotype has more than one count but fewer than ten. This CDR3 reads CASSYIGQGYNTDTQYF. The CDR3 DNA sequence: TGCGCCAGCAGCTATATAGGACAGGGGTACAACACAGATACGCAGTATTTT. The chain couples TRBV5-1 to TRBJ2-3; the match to TRBD1 covers 9 bases. Germline lookup yields CDR1 SGHRS and CDR2 YFSETQ. There are 17 residues in the CDR3. The trim removed 3 bases at V and 2 bases at J, leaving 10 bases unmatched.

The chain recombines TRBV7-3 with TRBJ2-1; D may be TRBD1 or TRBD2 (5 bases each). V was clipped by 2 bases and J by 3 bases, with 11 bases between them. The CDR3 sequence is 15 residues long. Germline values: CDR1 SGHTA, CDR2 FQGTGA. The CDR3 spells CASSLGGSIYNEQFF. In DNA form, the CDR3 reads TGTGCCAGCAGCTTAGGGGGAAGCATCTACAATGAGCAGTTCTTC. Full variable domain (remainder filled in from reference TRBV7-3 and TRBJ2-1): GAGVSQTPSNKVTEKGKYVELRCDPISGHTALYWYRQSLGQGPEFLIYFQGTGAADDSGLPNDRFFAVRPEGSVSTLKIQRTERGDSAVYLCASSLGGSIYNEQFFGPGTRLTVL.

The chain links TRBV9 to TRBJ2-5; D is possibly TRBD1 or TRBD2 (5 bases each). The CDR3 loop spans 14 amino acids. CDR1 is SGDLS and CDR2 is YYNGEE in the germline V gene. The germline V and J ends were trimmed by 3 bases and 2 bases, with 11 bases remaining between them. CDR3 DNA sequence: TGTGCCAGCAGCGCGGGGACGGATCAAGAGACCCAGTACTTC. Encoded protein: CASSAGTDQETQYF.

V and J are TRBV12-3 or TRBV12-4 and TRBJ2-7, with D perhaps being TRBD1 or TRBD2 (5 bases each). V dropped 5 bases and J dropped 3 bases, with 11 bases sitting between them. The CDR3 is 13 amino acids. The CDR3, as DNA: TGTGCCAGCAGTCCGGGGCCTCGCTACGAGCAGTACTTC. It encodes CASSPGPRYEQYF.

The sample holds a few counts of this clonotype. The genes are TRBV19 and TRBJ2-3; no firm D call. V was shortened by 6 bases and J by 4 bases, with 11 bases between the two germline ends. Germline V CDR1 and CDR2: LNHDA, SQIVND (reference sequence). The CDR3 spans 13 residues. CDR3 in amino acids: CASSQTRPDTQYF. The CDR3 DNA sequence: TGTGCCAGTAGCCAGACAAGGCCAGATACGCAGTATTTT. Based on the CDR3 plus reference TRBV19 and TRBJ2-3, the full variable domain is DGGITQSPKYLFRKEGQNVTLSCEQNLNHDAMYWYRQDPGQGLRLIYYSQIVNDFQKGDIAEGYSVSREKKESFPLTVTSAQKNPTAFYLCASSQTRPDTQYFGPGTRLTVL.

As concerns this clonotype: One end of the junction fails to match germline, which may point to a read error. The chain couples TRBV10-3 to TRBJ2-1; D unresolved. The CDR3 runs to 12 residues. CDR1 and CDR2 from the germline V gene are ENHRY and SYGVKD. In nucleotides, the CDR3 is TGTGCCATCAGTCCAAACTACAATGAGCCGTTCTTC. Translation gives CAISPNYNEPFF.

This clonotype was observed a handful of times. The V and J genes are TRBV11-3 and TRBJ2-1; D unclear. The CDR3 is made up of 13 amino acids. Germline V gene sequence: CDR1 SGHNT, CDR2 YENEEA. Trimming took off 1 base at V and 6 bases at J, with 7 bases between the two ends. The CDR3 loop is CASSLAFRNEQFF. The CDR3 DNA reads as TGTGCCAGCAGCTTAGCGTTTCGCAATGAGCAGTTCTTC.

This clonotype was picked up a small number of times. The chain uses TRBV5-1 and TRBJ2-7; 9 bases align to TRBD2. The CDR3 is made up of 15 amino acids. Germline CDR1 is SGHRS and CDR2 is YFSETQ. Trimming took 0 bases from V and 6 from J; bases not matched to a gene: 7. The CDR3 protein is CASSLEVSGSIEQYF. Written as DNA, the CDR3 is TGCGCCAGCAGCTTGGAAGTTAGCGGGAGTATCGAGCAGTACTTC.

The sample holds many counts of this clonotype. V is TRBV7-2 and J is TRBJ2-5; D gene uncertain. Germline CDR1 SGHTA, CDR2 FQGNSA. The CDR3 contains 15 residues. V gave up 1 base and J gave up 1 base, with 10 bases separating them. CDR3 region: CASSLEGRAQETQYF. CDR3 DNA sequence: TGTGCCAGCAGCTTAGAGGGTAGGGCCCAAGAGACCCAGTACTTC. Drawing the rest from reference TRBV7-2 and TRBJ2-5, the complete variable domain is GAGVSQSPSNKVTEKGKDVELRCDPISGHTALYWYRQSLGQGLEFLIYFQGNSAPDKSGLPSDRFSAERTGGSVSTLTIQRTQQEDSAVYLCASSLEGRAQETQYFGPGTRLLVL.